Listed here are 4 T cell receptor beta chains from one sample, sequenced in a study of identical twins. A single record per CDR3 protein comes from TCRdb applying MiXCR to the 5' RACE reads. Found here are hundreds of thousands of distinct CDR3 sequences, roughly 8.6% of them singletons; the top ten hold 6% to 8.5%. These data were likewise used in another study, on yellow fever vaccine responses in identical twins.

Material for sequencing was CD8+ T cells sorted from blood. All receptors derive from a woman aged 18-29 years in good health.

In its sample, this clonotype was seen a few times. The genes are TRBV29-1 and TRBJ2-1, with 9 positions matching TRBD2. The CDR3 length is 13 residues. Germline CDR1 reads SQVTM; CDR2 reads ANQGSEA. Germline trimming cut 8 bases from V and 7 bases from J; bases unmatched to any gene: 9. CDR3 sequence: CSTSSGTRNEQFF. The CDR3 bases are TGCAGCACGTCTAGCGGGACACGGAATGAGCAGTTCTTC.

This clonotype was observed at least ten times. This chain uses TRBV29-1 with TRBJ1-1; TRBD1 might be the D (5 bases). This CDR3 has 12 residues. Germline CDR1 is SQVTM and CDR2 is ANQGSEA. With 4 bases removed from V and 3 bases from J, the gap between germline ends came to 9 bases. The CDR3 reads CSVVPRDTEAFF. The CDR3 coding sequence is TGCAGCGTTGTCCCCAGGGACACTGAAGCTTTCTTT.

This clonotype came up many times. The V call is TRBV15, the J call TRBJ2-1; a possible D gene is TRBD2 (5 bases). The CDR3 is 19 residues long. The germline CDR1 and CDR2 sequences are LNHNV and YYDKDF (reference sequence). V shed 4 bases and J shed 0 bases, with 22 bases lying between them. The CDR3 nucleotides are TGTGCCACCAGCACCCCGCAGAGGGAAGCTATGAGCTCCTACAATGAGCAGTTCTTC. It specifies CATSTPQREAMSSYNEQFF.

This clonotype was seen ten or more times. The V gene is TRBV4-2, the J gene TRBJ2-3; 10 nucleotides agree with TRBD2. The CDR3 is made up of 16 amino acids. With V trimmed by 0 bases and J by 1 base, 1 base remained unmatched. The germline CDR1 and CDR2 sequences are LGHNA and YNFKEQ. The CDR3 sequence is CASSQDLAGGTDTQYF. As DNA, the CDR3 is TGTGCCAGCAGCCAAGATCTAGCGGGAGGCACAGATACGCAGTATTTT.